A single sample gave rise to the 28 T cell receptor beta chains below, sequenced in a study of blood T cell repertoires in COVID-19. Clones were read by immunoSEQ multiplex PCR, and TCRdb kept only the in-frame ones, dropping some. The repertoire holds 150,000 to 200,000 clones, with 87% as singletons. The sequencing sample was made of peripheral blood. The receptor set was obtained from a woman aged 70-85 years with COVID-19, enrolled during active disease.

This chain joins TRBV6-2 or TRBV6-3 and TRBJ2-7; 7 bases line up with TRBD2. J gave up 4 bases and V 6 bases, and 3 bases lay outside the gene matches. Per the germline V gene, CDR1 is MNHEY and CDR2 is SVGEGT. The CDR3 totals 12 residues. CDR3 nucleotides: TGTGCCAGCAGCGGCGGGAGTTACGAGCAGTACTTC. This codes for CASSGGSYEQYF.

The CDR3 protein is CASSQDREVYGYTF. The CDR3 DNA is TGTGCCAGCTCACAAGACAGGGAAGTCTATGGCTACACCTTC. The chain carries TRBV18 and TRBJ1-2; 7 nucleotides match TRBD1. CDR3 length equals 14 residues. The germline CDR1 and CDR2 sequences are KGHSH and LQKENI. The V gene end was trimmed by 4 bases and the J gene end by 4 bases; junction bases not matched to a gene: 6.

The V gene is TRBV27, the J gene TRBJ1-4; 9 nucleotides agree with TRBD1. The CDR3 totals 15 residues. CDR1 and CDR2 (germline): MNHEY, SMNVEV (reference sequence). V shed 5 bases, J shed 7 bases, and the junction held 8 bases outside the gene matches. CDR3 DNA: TGTGCCAGCAGTGCCCCCGACAGGGGGTCTGAAAAACTGTTTTTT. Translation: CASSAPDRGSEKLFF. Together with reference TRBV27 and TRBJ1-4, the CDR3 gives the full variable domain: EAQVTQNPRYLITVTGKKLTVTCSQNMNHEYMSWYRQDPGLGLRQIYYSMNVEVTDKGDVPEGYKVSRKEKRNFPLILESPSPNQTSLYFCASSAPDRGSEKLFFGSGTQLSVL.

The gene calls are TRBV7-3 and TRBJ2-1; TRBD2 matches at 9 bases. Germline CDR1 reads SGHTA; CDR2 reads FQGTGA. The CDR3 extends over 17 amino acids. The ends lost 0 bases at V and 0 bases at J; junction bases unmatched: 3. The CDR3 protein is CASSLTSGGSSYNEQFF. DNA for the CDR3: TGTGCCAGCAGCTTAACTAGCGGGGGCAGCTCCTACAATGAGCAGTTCTTC.

The chain couples TRBV12-3 or TRBV12-4 to TRBJ2-1; D may be TRBD2 (5 bases). The CDR3 loop spans 12 amino acids. Trimming left V 6 bases short and J 6 bases short, with 9 bases between. The CDR3 sequence: CASRSGSNEQFF. CDR3 in DNA: TGTGCCAGCAGGTCGGGGAGCAATGAGCAGTTCTTC.

The CDR3 sequence: CASSQAQGGQETQYF. In nucleotides, the CDR3 is TGTGCCAGCAGCCAAGCTCAGGGGGGACAAGAGACCCAGTACTTC. The chain employs TRBV3-1 (or the pseudogene TRBV3-2) and TRBJ2-5; D is perhaps TRBD1 (7 bases). Germline loops: CDR1 LGHDT, CDR2 YNNKEL (reference sequence). V gave up 1 base and J gave up 2 bases, with 11 bases separating them. CDR3 length equals 15 residues.

This chain joins TRBV20-1 and TRBJ2-7, with D tentatively TRBD2 (5 bases). Germline assignment: CDR1 DFQATT and CDR2 SNEGSKA (reference sequence). The CDR3 extends over 13 amino acids. Trimming stripped 3 bases from V and 4 bases from J, with 13 bases between. CDR3 sequence reads: CSASRLSGYEQYF. For the CDR3, the DNA is TGCAGTGCTAGTAGGCTGAGCGGTTACGAGCAGTACTTC.

V and J are TRBV27 and TRBJ1-1, with a possible D match to TRBD1 (5 bases). The germline gives CDR1 MNHEY, CDR2 SMNVEV (reference sequence). The CDR3 loop spans 15 amino acids. Trimming left V 0 bases short and J 10 bases short, with 18 bases between. CDR3 sequence: CASSLSSMKGRVAFF. In DNA, the CDR3 is TGTGCCAGCAGTTTATCTAGTATGAAGGGGAGGGTAGCTTTCTTT.

A remark on this clone: Mismatch with germline at one junction end may stem from a read error. The chain couples TRBV7-9 to TRBJ1-4; 8 nucleotides agree with TRBD1. This CDR3 has 15 amino acids. Germline-derived CDR1 and CDR2 are SEHNR and FQNEAQ (reference sequence). CDR3 sequence reads: CASSIAGTGQEKLFF. In nucleotides, the CDR3 is TGTGCCAGCAGCATAGCCGGGACAGGCCAAGAAAAACTGTTTTTT.

The chain is built from TRBV6-1 and TRBJ2-5; D gene ambiguous. The germline gives CDR1 MNHNS, CDR2 SASEGT. Deletions cut 3 bases from V and 5 bases from J, with 13 bases between. There are 14 residues in the CDR3. The CDR3, as DNA: TGTGCCAGCAGTGATTCGGGTACGATGGAGACCCAGTACTTC. Amino acid sequence: CASSDSGTMETQYF.

The chain combines TRBV19 with TRBJ2-3; 8 nucleotides agree with TRBD1. Trimming at V came to 7 bases and at J to 5 bases, leaving 11 bases not matched to a gene. This CDR3 is built from 15 residues. Germline V gene sequence: CDR1 LNHDA, CDR2 SQIVND (reference sequence). CDR3 sequence reads: CASTRKGQVGDTQYF. The CDR3, as DNA: TGTGCCAGTACAAGGAAGGGACAGGTCGGAGATACGCAGTATTTT.

This chain uses TRBV7-9 with TRBJ2-5; 12 nucleotides line up with TRBD2. Germline values: CDR1 SEHNR, CDR2 FQNEAQ (reference sequence). CDR3 length: 19 residues. Losses at the gene ends were 1 base for V and 2 bases for J; bases not matched to a gene: 11. In DNA form, the CDR3 reads TGTGCCAGCAGCTTAGAACGGGTGTACGGACTAGCGGGACAAGAGACCCAGTACTTC. This sequence encodes CASSLERVYGLAGQETQYF.

This chain joins TRBV5-5 and TRBJ1-4; 10 bases line up with TRBD1. Losses at the gene ends were 3 bases for V and 7 bases for J; bases not matched to a gene: 3. The germline V gene has CDR1 SGHKS and CDR2 YYEKEE (reference sequence). CDR3 size: 14 residues. The CDR3 nucleotides are TGTGCCAGCAGCTCGACAGGGGGCCCTGAAAAACTGTTTTTT. The encoded protein is CASSSTGGPEKLFF.

The rearrangement links TRBV4-3 to TRBJ2-7; 7 bases are a match to TRBD1. The germline gives CDR1 LGHNA, CDR2 YSLEER. Trimming took 3 bases from V and 4 from J; bases not matched to a gene: 12. This CDR3 has 16 amino acids. The CDR3 bases are TGCGCCAGCAGCCAGTGGTTGGGACAGCAGCTATACGAGCAGTACTTC. It codes for CASSQWLGQQLYEQYF.

This chain joins TRBV12-1 and TRBJ2-7; TRBD2, the table's D call, lacks a check against the DNA. TRBV12-1 is given as a pseudogene. The CDR3 extends over 15 amino acids. The CDR3 sequence is CASSFLSGYSYEQYF. In nucleotides, the CDR3 is TGTGCCAGCAGCTTCCTGAGCGGATACTCCTACGAGCAGTACTTC.

V and J are TRBV19 and TRBJ2-1; 7 nucleotides line up with TRBD1. This CDR3 contains 16 residues. Germline assignment: CDR1 LNHDA and CDR2 SQIVND (reference sequence). With 3 bases clipped from V and 2 bases from J, the junction kept 7 bases outside the gene matches. The CDR3 loop is CASSMNRDRPYNEQFF. CDR3 in DNA: TGTGCCAGTAGTATGAACCGGGACAGACCCTACAATGAGCAGTTCTTC. Full variable domain (outside the CDR3, taken from reference TRBV19 and TRBJ2-1): DGGITQSPKYLFRKEGQNVTLSCEQNLNHDAMYWYRQDPGQGLRLIYYSQIVNDFQKGDIAEGYSVSREKKESFPLTVTSAQKNPTAFYLCASSMNRDRPYNEQFFGPGTRLTVL.

The CDR3 nucleotides are TGTGCCAGCAGTTTAGATCGGGGTGAGCAGTTCTTC. This sequence encodes CASSLDRGEQFF. The chain couples TRBV28 to TRBJ2-1; weak D call: TRBD2 (5 bases). V was clipped by 2 bases and J by 9 bases, with 8 bases between them. Germline V gives CDR1 MDHEN, CDR2 SYDVKM. This CDR3 is built from 12 residues.

This chain links TRBV18 with TRBJ1-1; no definite D call. Per the germline V gene, CDR1 is KGHSH and CDR2 is LQKENI. V shed 0 bases and J shed 1 base, with 6 bases lying between them. The CDR3 has 14 residues. The CDR3 nucleotides are TGTGCCAGCTCACCACCGGGAGCGAACACTGAAGCTTTCTTT. Protein sequence: CASSPPGANTEAFF.

The V and J genes are TRBV27 and TRBJ1-1; 7 nucleotides align to TRBD1. Unmatched junction bases numbered 7, after V lost 5 bases and J lost 1 base. Per the germline V gene, CDR1 is MNHEY and CDR2 is SMNVEV (reference sequence). CDR3 size: 15 residues. CDR3 loop: CASSIQGKGNTEAFF. In DNA form, the CDR3 reads TGTGCCAGCAGTATACAGGGGAAGGGGAACACTGAAGCTTTCTTT.

This CDR3 is CASSVNRGTGELFF. CDR3 in DNA: TGTGCCAGCAGCGTCAACAGGGGAACCGGGGAGCTGTTTTTT. V is TRBV7-3 and J is TRBJ2-2, with TRBD1 matching 7 bases. The length of the CDR3 is 14 residues. Losses at the gene ends were 5 bases for V and 5 bases for J; bases not matched to a gene: 5. CDR1 SGHTA and CDR2 FQGTGA come from the germline V gene.

The V gene is TRBV7-3, the J gene TRBJ2-1; D gene ambiguous. V was trimmed by 5 bases and J by 4 bases, leaving 12 bases between them. This CDR3 is 14 amino acids long. CDR1 is SGHTA and CDR2 is FQGTGA in the germline V gene. CDR3 bases: TGTGCCAGCAGCGGGCAGCCTTCATACAATGAGCAGTTCTTC. The encoded protein is CASSGQPSYNEQFF.

CDR3 coding DNA: TGTGCCAGCAGTTACTCGACTTCCCTATATAATTCACCCCTCCACTTT. Translating it yields CASSYSTSLYNSPLHF. The genes are TRBV6-5 and TRBJ1-6; no definite D call. Germline CDR1 is MNHEY and CDR2 is SVGAGI. This CDR3 spans 16 amino acids. Trimming removed 0 bases at V and 4 bases at J, with 10 bases between.

The chain carries TRBV21-1 and TRBJ1-1; the table's D call, TRBD1, has no DNA check behind it. TRBV21-1 is marked as a pseudogene. CDR3 size: 14 residues. CDR3 nucleotides: TGTGCCAGCAGCAAAGGACAGGGCACCACTGAAGCTTTCTTT. Protein sequence: CASSKGQGTTEAFF.

The chain combines TRBV27 with TRBJ1-1; the D is unclear. The CDR3 is 14 residues long. The germline CDR1 and CDR2 sequences are MNHEY and SMNVEV (reference sequence). Trimming shortened V by 10 bases and J by 5 bases, and 20 bases separated the two germline ends. The CDR3 coding sequence is TGTGCCACCTCGACGAGGGTTGGGAAGACTGAAGCTTTCTTT. It encodes CATSTRVGKTEAFF.

The rearrangement uses TRBV28 and TRBJ1-1; maybe TRBD1 (6 bases). The CDR3 has 11 residues. The V end lost 8 bases, the J end lost 7 bases, and 11 bases lay between the germline ends. Germline CDR1 is MDHEN and CDR2 is SYDVKM. The CDR3 reads CASGGQSEAFF. Written as DNA, the CDR3 is TGTGCCAGCGGAGGACAGAGTGAAGCTTTCTTT.

V gene TRBV6-5 combines with J gene TRBJ2-2, with 8 bases fitting TRBD1. This CDR3 region has 15 residues. Germline CDR1 and CDR2: MNHEY and SVGAGI. After removal of 7 bases from V and 5 bases from J, the junction contained 9 bases not matched to a gene. The chain's CDR3 is CASNPGQALTGELFF. The CDR3 DNA reads as TGTGCCAGCAACCCGGGACAGGCTCTTACCGGGGAGCTGTTTTTT.

The rearrangement joins TRBV29-1 to TRBJ2-1; 9 bases agree with TRBD2. CDR1 and CDR2 (germline): SQVTM, ANQGSEA. The CDR3 consists of 14 residues. V dropped 6 bases and J dropped 3; count of bases not matched to a gene: 6. CDR3 region: CSVLTSGNYNEQFF. Written as DNA, the CDR3 is TGCAGCGTATTGACTAGCGGTAACTACAATGAGCAGTTCTTC.

V is TRBV27 and J is TRBJ1-5; possibly TRBD1 for D (6 bases). The V gene lost 5 bases and the J gene lost 9 bases, with 14 bases spanning the gap. Per the germline V gene, CDR1 is MNHEY and CDR2 is SMNVEV (reference sequence). This CDR3 comprises 13 residues. In DNA, the CDR3 is TGTGCCAGCAGTCTACAAACAGGGTCGCCCCAGCATTTT. Protein sequence: CASSLQTGSPQHF.